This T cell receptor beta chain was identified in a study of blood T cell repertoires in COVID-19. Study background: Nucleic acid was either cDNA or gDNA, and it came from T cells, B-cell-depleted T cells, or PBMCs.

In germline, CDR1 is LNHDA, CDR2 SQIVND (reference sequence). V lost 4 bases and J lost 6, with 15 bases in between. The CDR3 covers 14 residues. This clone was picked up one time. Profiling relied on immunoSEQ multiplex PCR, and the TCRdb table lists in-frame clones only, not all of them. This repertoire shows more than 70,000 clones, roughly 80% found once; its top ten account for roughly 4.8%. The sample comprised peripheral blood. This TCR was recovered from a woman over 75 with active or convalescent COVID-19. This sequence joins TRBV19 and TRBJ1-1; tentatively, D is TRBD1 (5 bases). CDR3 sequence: CASSTQGTGAEAFF. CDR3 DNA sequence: TGTGCCAGTAGTACGCAGGGTACTGGGGCTGAAGCTTTCTTT.